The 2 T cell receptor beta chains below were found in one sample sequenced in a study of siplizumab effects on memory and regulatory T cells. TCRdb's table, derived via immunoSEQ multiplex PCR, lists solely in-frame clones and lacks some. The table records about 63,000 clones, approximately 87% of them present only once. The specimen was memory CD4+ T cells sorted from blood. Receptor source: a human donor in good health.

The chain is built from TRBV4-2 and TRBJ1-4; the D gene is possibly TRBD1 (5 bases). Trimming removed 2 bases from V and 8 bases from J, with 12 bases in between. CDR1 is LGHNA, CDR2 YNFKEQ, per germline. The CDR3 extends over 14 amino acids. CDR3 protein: CASSQLRGGEKLFF. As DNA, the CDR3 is TGTGCCAGCAGCCAACTACGGGGGGGGGAAAAACTGTTTTTT.

CDR3 coding DNA: TGTGCCAGCAGGGTGCGGGGCAACTCTGGAAACACCATATATTTT. This encodes CASRVRGNSGNTIYF. The gene calls are TRBV5-6 and TRBJ1-3, with D possibly TRBD1 on 5 matching bases. Trimming pared 5 bases from V and 0 bases from J, leaving 12 bases between. The CDR3 runs 15 residues. Germline V gives CDR1 SGHDT, CDR2 YYEEEE.